These 22 T cell receptor beta chains were all obtained from the same sample, sequenced in a study of T cell repertoires and leukemia-associated antigens. TCRdb re-analysed the 5' RACE reads in MiXCR, keeping a single row per CDR3 protein. Of 13,000 to 15,000 distinct CDR3 sequences in the sample, 35% to 45% were seen once. Their target antigens are unknown. Sequencing used CD3+ T cells sorted from blood and cultured. Source of these receptors: a female donor in good health.

The rearrangement uses TRBV2 and TRBJ2-1; D is possibly TRBD2 (5 bases). CDR1 is SNHLY, CDR2 FYNNEI, per germline. This CDR3 is built from 14 residues. Trimming stripped 6 bases from V and 8 bases from J, with 17 bases between. The CDR3 region has the DNA TGTGCCAGCAGGGACTGGACTCGCTCGGATGAGCAGTTCTTC. It encodes CASRDWTRSDEQFF.

This clonotype is judged medium-sized. The chain couples TRBV12-3 or TRBV12-4 to TRBJ2-7, with D tentatively TRBD2 (6 bases). The CDR3 has 16 amino acids. The ends were cut back, 6 bases at V and 5 bases at J, with 23 bases in the middle. The CDR3 region is CASSSFAGRIGDEQYF. Here the CDR3 DNA reads TGTGCCAGCAGCTCCTTTGCTGGGAGGATCGGCGACGAGCAGTACTTC.

This clonotype was seen a handful of times. The rearrangement links TRBV20-1 to TRBJ2-1; 7 bases are a match to TRBD2. The CDR3 contains 13 residues. V lost 3 bases to trimming and J lost 4 bases; unmatched junction nucleotides: 3. Germline-derived CDR1 and CDR2 are DFQATT and SNEGSKA (reference sequence). Written as DNA, the CDR3 is TGCAGTGCTAGCAGAGCGGGATACAATGAGCAGTTCTTC. This codes for CSASRAGYNEQFF.

Worth noting for this clonotype: This may stem from a read error, because a much larger clone lies one nucleotide away. The chain joins TRBV9 to TRBJ2-3; no reliable D call. CDR3 length: 16 amino acids. Germline V gene lookup returns CDR1 SGDLS and CDR2 YYNGEE. V lost 4 bases and J lost 0, with 15 bases in between. The CDR3 protein is CASSPRILVSTDTQYF. The CDR3 nucleotides are TGTGCCAGCAGCCCCCGTATTCTAGTTAGCACAGATACGCAGTATTTT.

By share, this clonotype ranks as medium-sized (0.01 to 0.1%). J is TRBJ2-7 and V is TRBV12-3 or TRBV12-4; 7 bases match TRBD1. This CDR3 region has 14 residues. Losses at the gene ends were 4 bases for V and 4 bases for J; bases not matched to a gene: 7. The CDR3 loop reads CASSSGGIGYEQYF. In DNA form, the CDR3 reads TGTGCCAGCAGTTCAGGGGGAATCGGGTACGAGCAGTACTTC.

The chain has TRBV5-1 and TRBJ1-5; D uncertain. V lost 0 bases and J lost 2, with 12 bases in between. Germline CDR1 reads SGHRS; CDR2 reads YFSETQ. This CDR3 is built from 16 residues. The DNA of the CDR3 is TGCGCCAGCAGCTTGGATCCAGGATCAGGCAATCAGCCCCAGCATTTT. Its translation: CASSLDPGSGNQPQHF.

V and J are TRBV2 and TRBJ2-5; the match to TRBD1 covers 8 bases. V trimming: 7 bases; J trimming: 5 bases; junction bases outside the gene matches: 9. Looked up from germline, CDR1 is SNHLY and CDR2 is FYNNEI. The CDR3 extends over 14 amino acids. For the CDR3, the DNA is TGTGCCAGCAAGTACGACAGGGGTACGGAGACCCAGTACTTC. Translation gives CASKYDRGTETQYF.

V gene TRBV20-1 combines with J gene TRBJ2-3; TRBD2 agrees at 14 bases. The CDR3 is 15 amino acids. The ends lost 6 bases at V and 8 bases at J; junction bases unmatched: 10. CDR1 DFQATT and CDR2 SNEGSKA come from the germline V gene (reference sequence). The CDR3 DNA follows: TGCAGTGCCAGCAGTCCCGGGACTAGCGGGAGTACGCAGTATTTT. Translated: CSASSPGTSGSTQYF.

This clonotype is medium-sized (0.01 to 0.1%) within its sample. This chain's CDR3 is CSVVAVKVSYNEQFF. CDR3 nucleotides: TGCAGCGTTGTTGCAGTCAAAGTCTCCTACAATGAGCAGTTCTTC. This chain joins TRBV29-1 and TRBJ2-1; D remains unclear. Germline V gene lookup returns CDR1 SQVTM and CDR2 ANQGSEA. The CDR3 is made up of 15 amino acids. Trimming shortened V by 4 bases and J by 0 bases, and 13 bases separated the two germline ends.

The CDR3 sequence: CASQERGYEQYF. The CDR3 DNA sequence: TGTGCCAGCCAAGAACGTGGCTACGAGCAGTACTTC. The chain has TRBV14 and TRBJ2-7; no clear D. V lost 8 bases to trimming and J lost 3 bases, with 11 bases between them. From germline, CDR1 is SGHDN and CDR2 FVKESK. This CDR3 has 12 residues.

The rearrangement uses TRBV13 and TRBJ2-1; TRBD2 aligns across 7 bases. The CDR3 contains 16 residues. CDR1 and CDR2 from the germline V gene are PRHDT and FYEKMQ (reference sequence). J was trimmed by 5 bases and V by 2 bases; bases with no gene match: 9. CDR3 region: CASSLYVLASDNEQFF. DNA for the CDR3: TGTGCCAGCAGCTTATATGTACTAGCGAGTGACAATGAGCAGTTCTTC.

J is TRBJ2-1 and V is TRBV20-1, with D perhaps TRBD1 (6 bases). This CDR3 contains 14 residues. Germline lookup yields CDR1 DFQATT and CDR2 SNEGSKA (reference sequence). V gave up 5 bases and J gave up 7 bases, with 18 bases separating them. The CDR3 loop reads CSARRPDRQNEQFF. The CDR3 nucleotides read TGCAGTGCTCGCCGCCCCGACAGGCAAAATGAGCAGTTCTTC.

This clonotype counts as medium-sized. The chain couples TRBV20-1 to TRBJ2-3; 10 nucleotides match TRBD1. Germline CDR1 reads DFQATT; CDR2 reads SNEGSKA (reference sequence). CDR3 size: 15 residues. With V trimmed by 5 bases and J by 6 bases, 11 bases remained unmatched. The CDR3 loop is CSAGRQGAIDDTQYF. Written as DNA, the CDR3 is TGCAGTGCTGGGAGACAGGGGGCGATTGATGATACGCAGTATTTT.

This clonotype qualifies as medium-sized. This chain uses TRBV5-1 with TRBJ2-1; possibly TRBD2 for D (6 bases). V was shortened by 1 base and J by 7 bases, with 9 bases between the two germline ends. The CDR3 consists of 13 residues. Germline V CDR1 and CDR2: SGHRS, YFSETQ. CDR3 protein: CASSLREWNEQFF. CDR3 DNA sequence: TGCGCCAGCAGCTTGCGGGAGTGGAATGAGCAGTTCTTC.

This clonotype was observed many times. Relative to the germline gene, one junction end is altered; a read error may explain this. This chain links TRBV18 with TRBJ2-7; a possible D gene is TRBD2 (6 bases). This CDR3 has 15 amino acids. The germline V gene encodes CDR1 KGHSH and CDR2 LQKENI. The DNA of the CDR3 is TGTGCCAGCTCGCCACAGGTCCCCCCGGGGGACGAGCAGTACTTC. This codes for CASSPQVPPGDEQYF.

The sample holds a few counts of this clonotype. V gene TRBV18 combines with J gene TRBJ2-7; D is unclear. CDR1 is KGHSH and CDR2 is LQKENI in the germline V gene. The CDR3 contains 13 residues. V was shortened by 0 bases and J by 2 bases, with 5 bases between the two germline ends. The CDR3 bases are TGTGCCAGCTCACCACCAGGAACCTACGAGCAGTACTTC. This gives the protein CASSPPGTYEQYF.

J is TRBJ2-1 and V is TRBV5-1; TRBD1 matches 7 bases. The CDR3 runs to 16 residues. V dropped 4 bases and J dropped 0; count of bases not matched to a gene: 7. Germline V gene lookup returns CDR1 SGHRS and CDR2 YFSETQ. CDR3 nucleotides: TGCGCCAGCAGCACACCCCGGGACAGCTCCTACAATGAGCAGTTCTTC. This translates into CASSTPRDSSYNEQFF.

This clonotype is labeled medium-sized. The chain is built from TRBV5-1 and TRBJ2-1, with D uncertain. V gave up 0 bases and J gave up 0 bases, with 7 bases separating them. Per the germline V gene, CDR1 is SGHRS and CDR2 is YFSETQ. The CDR3 covers 15 residues. The DNA for the CDR3 is TGCGCCAGCAGCTTGGGTGCAAGCTCCTACAATGAGCAGTTCTTC. Translation gives CASSLGASSYNEQFF.

This clonotype has a count of ten or more. The rearrangement links TRBV5-1 to TRBJ1-4; D is possibly TRBD1 (5 bases). There are 15 residues in the CDR3. V was shortened by 1 base and J by 7 bases, with 14 bases between the two germline ends. Germline loops: CDR1 SGHRS, CDR2 YFSETQ. The CDR3 is CASSLLAGDGEKLFF. DNA of the CDR3: TGCGCCAGCAGCTTGTTAGCGGGGGACGGTGAAAAACTGTTTTTT.

The rearrangement links TRBV5-1 to TRBJ1-4; D is possibly TRBD1 (6 bases). The length of the CDR3 is 14 residues. V shed 2 bases and J shed 7 bases, with 12 bases lying between them. Germline V gives CDR1 SGHRS, CDR2 YFSETQ. The CDR3 sequence is CASSFTGWTEKLFF. The CDR3 DNA reads as TGCGCCAGCAGCTTTACAGGGTGGACTGAAAAACTGTTTTTT.

The chain combines TRBV18 with TRBJ1-1; 7 positions match TRBD1. The CDR3 is 14 amino acids. Germline V gene sequence: CDR1 KGHSH, CDR2 LQKENI. V lost 3 bases and J lost 7; bases outside the gene matches: 8. The CDR3 DNA follows: TGTGCCAGCTCACCTAGACAGGGCGACGATGAAGCTTTCTTT. It codes for CASSPRQGDDEAFF.

The chain employs TRBV18 and TRBJ2-7; 7 bases line up with TRBD2. This CDR3 region has 15 residues. The germline gives CDR1 KGHSH, CDR2 LQKENI. The ends lost 3 bases at V and 6 bases at J; junction bases unmatched: 11. Here the CDR3 DNA reads TGTGCCAGCTCACCGATCCGACTAGCAACCCCCGAGCAGTACTTC. Translating gives CASSPIRLATPEQYF.